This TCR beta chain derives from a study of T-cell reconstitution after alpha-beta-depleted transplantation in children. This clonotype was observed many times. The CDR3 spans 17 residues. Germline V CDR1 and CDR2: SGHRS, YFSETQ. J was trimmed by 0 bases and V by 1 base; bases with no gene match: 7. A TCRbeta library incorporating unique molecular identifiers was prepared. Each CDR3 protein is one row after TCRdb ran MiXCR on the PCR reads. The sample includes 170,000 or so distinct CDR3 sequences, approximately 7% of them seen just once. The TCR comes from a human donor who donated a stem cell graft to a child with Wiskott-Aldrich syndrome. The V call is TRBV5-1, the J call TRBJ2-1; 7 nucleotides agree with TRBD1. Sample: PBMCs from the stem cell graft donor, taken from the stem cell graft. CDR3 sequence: CASSLFLGTASYNEQFF. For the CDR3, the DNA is TGCGCCAGCAGCTTGTTCCTCGGGACAGCCTCCTACAATGAGCAGTTCTTC.